The 24 T cell receptor beta chains presented below share a single source sample, sequenced in a study of T cell responses to AZD1222 COVID-19 vaccine. Repertoires were generated with immunoSEQ multiplex PCR, while TCRdb's copy carries only in-frame clones and drops some. The repertoire consists of around 130,000 clones, with 94% occurring once and the leading ten covering 6.6%. The input for sequencing was peripheral blood, taken on day 0 of AZD1222 vaccination. The receptors derive from an adult in good health.

The chain recombines TRBV30 with TRBJ1-2; tentative D call: TRBD1 (6 bases). V was pared by 2 bases and J by 4 bases, with 11 bases between. This CDR3 is 13 amino acids long. From germline, CDR1 is GTSNPN and CDR2 SVGIG (reference sequence). CDR3 sequence (DNA): TGTGCCTGGAGTCCCAGGGGCAGCTATGGCTACACCTTC. Protein product: CAWSPRGSYGYTF.

The V gene is TRBV27, the J gene TRBJ1-5; TRBD1 agrees at 8 bases. V lost 3 bases and J lost 6; bases outside the gene matches: 4. Germline CDR1 and CDR2: MNHEY and SMNVEV (reference sequence). The CDR3 extends over 14 amino acids. In DNA form, the CDR3 reads TGTGCCAGCAGTTTCCAGGGGGCGAGTCAGCCCCAGCATTTT. Its translation is CASSFQGASQPQHF.

This clone has more than one count but fewer than ten. The genes are TRBV5-6 and TRBJ1-5; 8 nucleotides match TRBD1. In germline, CDR1 is SGHDT, CDR2 YYEEEE. The J segment lost 5 bases and the V segment lost 3 bases, leaving 7 bases of the junction unmatched. CDR3 length equals 15 residues. CDR3 sequence: CASSSSGQVYQPQHF. The CDR3 coding sequence is TGTGCCAGCAGCTCTTCGGGACAGGTTTATCAGCCCCAGCATTTT.

The chain combines TRBV7-8 with TRBJ1-5; tentatively, D is TRBD1 (5 bases). Germline loops: CDR1 SGHVS, CDR2 FQNEAQ. V was cut by 1 base and J by 5 bases, with 6 bases left in between. The CDR3 is 13 residues long. CDR3 protein: CASSLVGDQPQHF. The CDR3 bases are TGTGCCAGCAGCTTAGTGGGGGATCAGCCCCAGCATTTT. Full variable domain (missing parts from reference TRBV7-8 and TRBJ1-5): GAGVSQSPRYKVAKRGQDVALRCDPISGHVSLFWYQQALGQGPEFLTYFQNEAQLDKSGLPSDRFFAERPEGSVSTLKIQRTQQEDSAVYLCASSLVGDQPQHFGDGTRLSIL.

The rearrangement links TRBV2 to TRBJ2-7, with 12 bases aligning to TRBD1. CDR3 length: 14 amino acids. The trim removed 6 bases at V and 7 bases at J, leaving 7 bases unmatched. The V gene's germline CDR1 is SNHLY and CDR2 FYNNEI. CDR3 region: CASRPGQGAHEQYF. The CDR3 nucleotides are TGTGCCAGCAGACCGGGACAGGGGGCACATGAGCAGTACTTC.

The chain carries TRBV11-2 and TRBJ1-5; no firm D call. V was cut by 1 base and J by 4 bases, with 5 bases left in between. The germline V gene has CDR1 SGHAT and CDR2 FQNNGV. This CDR3 has 13 amino acids. The CDR3 region is CASSLGENQPQHF. CDR3 DNA: TGTGCCAGCAGCTTAGGGGAGAATCAGCCCCAGCATTTT.

The gene calls are TRBV27 and TRBJ2-6; 8 positions match TRBD2. CDR1 and CDR2 from the germline V gene are MNHEY and SMNVEV (reference sequence). The CDR3 has 21 amino acids. J was trimmed by 0 bases and V by 0 bases; bases with no gene match: 13. CDR3 coding DNA: TGTGCCAGCAGTTTATCGACGGCTCGGACTAGCTTAAGCTCTGGGGCCAACGTCCTGACTTTC. It translates to CASSLSTARTSLSSGANVLTF.

This clone has a handful of counts. The genes are TRBV19 and TRBJ2-2; 12 bases are a match to TRBD2. The CDR3 totals 20 residues. With V trimmed by 0 bases and J by 3 bases, 11 bases remained unmatched. Germline assignment: CDR1 LNHDA and CDR2 SQIVND (reference sequence). The CDR3 sequence: CASSIDEGLAGGPYTGELFF. DNA for the CDR3: TGTGCCAGTAGTATAGATGAAGGGCTAGCGGGAGGGCCGTACACCGGGGAGCTGTTTTTT.

The J gene is TRBJ2-2, the V gene TRBV7-9; D might be TRBD1 (6 bases). Trimming cost V 3 bases and J 6 bases, with 11 bases left between them. CDR1 SEHNR and CDR2 FQNEAQ come from the germline V gene (reference sequence). The CDR3 length is 14 residues. The CDR3 sequence: CASSLAEGAGELFF. The CDR3 DNA sequence: TGTGCCAGCAGCTTGGCTGAGGGGGCCGGGGAGCTGTTTTTT.

The J gene is TRBJ1-1, the V gene TRBV5-1; D is undetermined. This CDR3 is 13 amino acids long. The V gene's germline CDR1 is SGHRS and CDR2 YFSETQ. The V end lost 0 bases, the J end lost 3 bases, and 6 bases lay between the germline ends. The CDR3 protein is CASSLVGDTEAFF. CDR3 in DNA: TGCGCCAGCAGCTTGGTCGGGGACACTGAAGCTTTCTTT.

The V gene is TRBV5-4, the J gene TRBJ2-7, with TRBD2 identical over 8 bases. The CDR3 runs 14 residues. Germline values: CDR1 SGHNT, CDR2 YYREEE (reference sequence). The junction had 8 bases not matched to a gene; V was cut back by 4 bases and J by 5 bases. The CDR3 DNA follows: TGTGCCAGCAGCCCTACTTTAGCGGGGCACGAGCAGTACTTC. As protein: CASSPTLAGHEQYF.

The V call is TRBV19, the J call TRBJ1-1, with D perhaps matching TRBD1 (5 bases). The germline V gene has CDR1 LNHDA and CDR2 SQIVND (reference sequence). V was shortened by 3 bases and J by 1 base, with 9 bases between the two germline ends. This CDR3 contains 14 residues. CDR3 nucleotides: TGTGCCAGTAGTATCCGGGGGGAGAACACTGAAGCTTTCTTT. Amino acid sequence: CASSIRGENTEAFF.

This rearrangement joins TRBV27 to TRBJ2-3, with unresolved D. This CDR3 comprises 15 residues. Trimming left V 2 bases short and J 1 base short, with 10 bases between. Germline lookup yields CDR1 MNHEY and CDR2 SMNVEV (reference sequence). DNA of the CDR3: TGTGCCAGCAGTTTAACGAGACCTGGCACAGATACGCAGTATTTT. Encoded protein: CASSLTRPGTDTQYF.

The V and J genes are TRBV19 and TRBJ1-1, with 8 bases matching TRBD1. CDR3 length: 15 residues. Losses at the gene ends were 6 bases for V and 3 bases for J; bases not matched to a gene: 9. CDR1 and CDR2 from the germline V gene are LNHDA and SQIVND (reference sequence). CDR3 nucleotides: TGTGCCAGTAGGATAAACAGGGGGTCGGACACTGAAGCTTTCTTT. Translation: CASRINRGSDTEAFF.

The V gene is TRBV6-2 or TRBV6-3, the J gene TRBJ1-5, with D unresolved. The CDR3 loop spans 14 amino acids. Trimming cost V 1 base and J 0 bases, with 4 bases left between them. Germline assignment: CDR1 MNHEY and CDR2 SVGEGT. CDR3 coding DNA: TGTGCCAGCAGTTACTTAGTTAGCAATCAGCCCCAGCATTTT. This translates into CASSYLVSNQPQHF.

The V gene is TRBV9, the J gene TRBJ2-2; D perhaps matches TRBD2 (6 bases). The CDR3 totals 15 residues. V was trimmed by 1 base and J by 3 bases, leaving 10 bases between them. From germline, CDR1 is SGDLS and CDR2 YYNGEE. This CDR3 reads CASSVPGLHTGELFF. In nucleotides, the CDR3 is TGTGCCAGCAGCGTACCGGGACTTCACACCGGGGAGCTGTTTTTT. The full variable domain, completed using reference TRBV9 and TRBJ2-2, is DSGVTQTPKHLITATGQRVTLRCSPRSGDLSVYWYQQSLDQGLQFLIQYYNGEERAKGNILERFSAQQFPDLHSELNLSSLELGDSALYFCASSVPGLHTGELFFGEGSRLTVL.

The J gene is TRBJ2-5, the V gene TRBV11-2; 12 bases line up with TRBD2. J was trimmed by 6 bases and V by 4 bases; bases with no gene match: 9. The germline gives CDR1 SGHAT, CDR2 FQNNGV. The CDR3 is 16 residues long. In nucleotides, the CDR3 is TGTGCCAGCAGCTCTCTAGCGGGGGGGTCTGGGAAGACCCAGTACTTC. As protein: CASSSLAGGSGKTQYF.

This sequence joins TRBV7-9 and TRBJ2-1; TRBD2 aligns across 8 bases. The CDR3 runs to 16 residues. Trimming took 5 bases from V and 2 from J; bases not matched to a gene: 8. Germline V gene data show CDR1 as SEHNR and CDR2 as FQNEAQ (reference sequence). Written as DNA, the CDR3 is TGTGCCAGCAGCCCCGGGAGGGAGTGGGCCTACAATGAGCAGTTCTTC. It encodes CASSPGREWAYNEQFF.

The chain couples TRBV30 to TRBJ2-2, with TRBD1 identical over 9 bases. The CDR3 is 15 residues long. CDR1 GTSNPN and CDR2 SVGIG come from the germline V gene (reference sequence). With V trimmed by 4 bases and J by 5 bases, 8 bases remained unmatched. The CDR3 loop is CAWKYRDRVTGELFF. CDR3 bases: TGTGCCTGGAAGTACCGGGACAGGGTTACCGGGGAGCTGTTTTTT.

V usage is TRBV18 and J usage is TRBJ2-2; D is possibly TRBD1 (6 bases). The CDR3 has 14 residues. Between the trimmed V and J ends, which lost 3 bases and 5 bases, there was a span of 10 bases. CDR1 KGHSH and CDR2 LQKENI come from the germline V gene. The CDR3 DNA is TGTGCCAGCTCACCCCCAGGGGTTACCGGGGAGCTGTTTTTT. Its translation is CASSPPGVTGELFF.

This clone was found once. J is TRBJ1-1 and V is TRBV10-3; TRBD1 is a possible D gene (6 bases). The V gene lost 4 bases and the J gene lost 1 base, with 13 bases spanning the gap. The germline V gene has CDR1 ENHRY and CDR2 SYGVKD. The CDR3 has 15 residues. DNA for the CDR3: TGTGCCATCAGTGCGGCGGGGGGCGAGAACACTGAAGCTTTCTTT. This codes for CAISAAGGENTEAFF.

The chain links TRBV7-6 to TRBJ1-2; TRBD1 might be the D (6 bases). The CDR3 contains 14 residues. Germline CDR1 is SGHVS and CDR2 is FNYEAQ. With 5 bases removed from V and 1 base from J, the gap between germline ends came to 11 bases. As DNA, the CDR3 is TGTGCCAGCAGCCCAGGACAGCGTAACTATGGCTACACCTTC. Its protein product is CASSPGQRNYGYTF.

The chain links TRBV5-5 to TRBJ2-7, with a possible D match to TRBD2 (6 bases). V was clipped by 2 bases and J by 4 bases, with 13 bases between them. The CDR3 is 14 amino acids. Germline-derived CDR1 and CDR2 are SGHKS and YYEKEE (reference sequence). CDR3 sequence reads: CASSLGGPMYEQYF. In DNA, the CDR3 is TGTGCCAGCAGCTTAGGAGGGCCAATGTACGAGCAGTACTTC.

Notes on this clone: Sequence at one end of the junction differs from germline and may be a read error. The V and J genes are TRBV6-2 or TRBV6-3 and TRBJ2-2, with no clear D. The CDR3 totals 14 residues. Germline assignment: CDR1 MNHEY and CDR2 SVGEGT. The CDR3 coding sequence is TGTGCCAGCAGCTACTATGCGAACACCGGGGAGCTGTTTTTT. Residues: CASSYYANTGELFF.